The 30 T cell receptor beta chains reported below all come from one sample, sequenced in a study of T cells after yellow fever vaccination. TCRdb analysed the 5' RACE reads with MiXCR anew, one entry per CDR3 protein. This sample has 250,000 or so distinct CDR3 sequences; less than 9% occur once, and the top ten carry over 0.65%. Sample: CD4+ T cells sorted from PBMCs, taken 15 days after the yellow fever booster vaccination. Source of these receptors: a man aged 30 to 39 who received the YFV17D yellow fever vaccine.

This CDR3 reads CASTPSRGVIEKLFF. The CDR3 DNA is TGTGCCAGCACTCCTTCGAGGGGGGTTATAGAAAAACTGTTTTTT. The chain joins TRBV28 to TRBJ1-4; TRBD1 might be the D (6 bases). Deletions cut 7 bases from V and 8 bases from J, with 20 bases between. Per germline, CDR1 MDHEN and CDR2 SYDVKM. The CDR3 spans 15 residues. The full variable domain, completed using reference TRBV28 and TRBJ1-4, is DVKVTQSSRYLVKRTGEKVFLECVQDMDHENMFWYRQDPGLGLRLIYFSYDVKMKEKGDIPEGYSVSREKKERFSLILESASTNQTSMYLCASTPSRGVIEKLFFGSGTQLSVL.

The gene calls are TRBV10-3 and TRBJ2-7; D perhaps matches TRBD2 (5 bases). The V and J ends lost 7 bases and 1 base respectively, with 14 bases between them. This CDR3 contains 14 residues. CDR1 is ENHRY and CDR2 is SYGVKD in the germline V gene. The CDR3 reads CAINPTGKSYEQYF. In DNA, the CDR3 is TGTGCCATCAATCCGACCGGGAAGTCCTACGAGCAGTACTTC.

V gene TRBV12-3 or TRBV12-4 combines with J gene TRBJ2-7; D is ambiguous. The V end was cut by 4 bases, the J end by 2 bases, with 12 bases between. The CDR3 contains 14 residues. CDR3 nucleotide sequence: TGTGCCAGCAGTTCATCGGTACGAGCCTACGAGCAGTACTTC. Protein product: CASSSSVRAYEQYF.

This clonotype occurred a few times. The gene calls are TRBV6-2 or TRBV6-3 and TRBJ1-2, with TRBD1 matching 9 bases. Trimming at V came to 6 bases and at J to 7 bases, leaving 9 bases not matched to a gene. This CDR3 comprises 14 residues. Looked up from germline, CDR1 is MNHEY and CDR2 is SVGEGT. This chain's CDR3 is CASRLEQGASGYTF. Written as DNA, the CDR3 is TGTGCCAGCAGATTGGAACAGGGGGCTAGTGGCTACACCTTC.

This clonotype was counted only a few times. V usage is TRBV20-1 and J usage is TRBJ1-1; 7 nucleotides align to TRBD1. V lost 0 bases and J lost 1; bases outside the gene matches: 5. This CDR3 is 15 amino acids long. Per germline, CDR1 DFQATT and CDR2 SNEGSKA (reference sequence). The CDR3 DNA follows: TGCAGTGCTAGAGAACCGGGACAGAAGAACACTGAAGCTTTCTTT. Translated, it gives CSAREPGQKNTEAFF.

The rearrangement uses TRBV29-1 and TRBJ2-7; possible D gene TRBD2, 6 bases. The CDR3 covers 11 residues. CDR1 is SQVTM, CDR2 ANQGSEA, per germline. V was pared by 7 bases and J by 3 bases, with 10 bases between. CDR3 amino acids: CSAGLDYEQYF. CDR3 sequence (DNA): TGCAGCGCGGGACTGGACTACGAGCAGTACTTC.

The chain uses TRBV7-3 and TRBJ2-3, with D possibly matching TRBD2 (6 bases). This CDR3 comprises 15 residues. CDR1 is SGHTA and CDR2 is FQGTGA in the germline V gene. V was pared by 5 bases and J by 0 bases, with 12 bases between. CDR3 sequence reads: CASSLRGLSTDTQYF. The CDR3 nucleotides are TGTGCCAGCAGCCTAAGGGGACTTAGCACAGATACGCAGTATTTT.

The sample holds many counts of this clonotype. This chain links TRBV12-3 or TRBV12-4 with TRBJ2-1; no clear D gene. The CDR3 length is 12 residues. V lost 10 bases and J 6 bases, leaving 13 bases between the germline ends. Written as DNA, the CDR3 is TGTGCCACCTTACGGCCTAGCAATGAGCAGTTCTTC. Its translation: CATLRPSNEQFF.

The rearrangement uses TRBV6-5 and TRBJ2-7; tentatively, D is TRBD1 (6 bases). There are 14 residues in the CDR3. Germline V gene data show CDR1 as MNHEY and CDR2 as SVGAGI. V lost 5 bases and J lost 3, with 14 bases in between. This CDR3 is CASSQSTGLYEQYF. DNA of the CDR3: TGTGCCAGCAGTCAATCGACAGGCCTCTACGAGCAGTACTTC.

This clonotype was counted ten times or more. This chain joins TRBV5-1 and TRBJ2-7; 13 nucleotides agree with TRBD2. The CDR3 sequence is 15 residues long. V gave up 5 bases and J gave up 1 base; unmatched junction bases: 3. CDR1 SGHRS and CDR2 YFSETQ come from the germline V gene. The CDR3 coding sequence is TGCGCCAGCAGGTCGGGACTAGCGGGATCCTACGAGCAGTACTTC. Translating gives CASRSGLAGSYEQYF.

The chain joins TRBV5-1 to TRBJ2-1; D call uncertain. V gave up 2 bases and J gave up 6 bases, with 15 bases separating them. Germline V gene data show CDR1 as SGHRS and CDR2 as YFSETQ. The CDR3 extends over 15 amino acids. The CDR3 DNA follows: TGCGCCAGCAGCTTACGTCTGCTGGCTGGCAATGAGCAGTTCTTC. Protein sequence: CASSLRLLAGNEQFF.

This clonotype was seen more than once but under ten times. The genes are TRBV21-1 and TRBJ2-7; the DNA was not used to check the table's D call, TRBD2. TRBV21-1 is assigned pseudogene status. CDR3 size: 12 residues. CDR3 sequence: CASLTSVREQYF. Here the CDR3 DNA reads TGTGCCAGCCTTACTAGCGTGCGCGAGCAGTACTTC.

There are a few counts of this clonotype. The V gene is TRBV7-6, the J gene TRBJ2-7; tentatively, D is TRBD2 (7 bases). This CDR3 contains 14 residues. Germline CDR1 reads SGHVS; CDR2 reads FNYEAQ. V was clipped by 4 bases and J by 5 bases, with 15 bases between them. CDR3 sequence: CASSSGGQYHEQYF. The DNA of the CDR3 is TGTGCCAGCAGCTCGGGGGGCCAGTACCACGAGCAGTACTTC.

The genes are TRBV20-1 and TRBJ1-5; 9 nucleotides line up with TRBD1. Trimming at V came to 4 bases and at J to 3 bases, leaving 10 bases not matched to a gene. Germline CDR1 reads DFQATT; CDR2 reads SNEGSKA (reference sequence). CDR3 length: 16 residues. In DNA, the CDR3 is TGCAGTGCTACAACCGGGACAGGGACATCCAATCAGCCCCAGCATTTT. This encodes CSATTGTGTSNQPQHF.

The sample holds many counts of this clonotype. The chain links TRBV3-1 to TRBJ2-5; maybe TRBD1 (6 bases). There are 18 residues in the CDR3. The germline V and J ends were trimmed by 0 bases and 7 bases, with 24 bases remaining between them. Germline V gene data show CDR1 as LGHDT and CDR2 as YNNKEL (reference sequence). The CDR3 DNA reads TGTGCCAGCAGCCAAGATCGAGCTGACGCCGACAGGTGGGGGACCCAGTACTTC. Encoded protein: CASSQDRADADRWGTQYF.

There are a few counts of this clonotype. The rearrangement uses TRBV12-3 or TRBV12-4 and TRBJ1-5; 8 bases line up with TRBD1. J lost 2 bases, V lost 6 bases, and 6 bases had no gene match. The CDR3 length is 15 residues. The CDR3 nucleotides are TGTGCCAGCAGAGGACAGGGTTTTGGCAATCAGCCCCAGCATTTT. It is translated as CASRGQGFGNQPQHF.

This clonotype was detected only a few times. This chain uses TRBV11-1 with TRBJ2-1; TRBD1 might be the D (6 bases). The CDR3 covers 18 residues. V was pared by 4 bases and J by 3 bases, with 22 bases between. Germline CDR1 is SGHAT and CDR2 is FQDESV (reference sequence). The CDR3 DNA follows: TGTGCCAGCAGCTCCCAGGGACCATCTCGAGGGGGCTACAATGAGCAGTTCTTC. It encodes CASSSQGPSRGGYNEQFF. The full variable domain, completed using reference TRBV11-1 and TRBJ2-1, is EAEVAQSPRYKITEKSQAVAFWCDPISGHATLYWYRQILGQGPELLVQFQDESVVDDSQLPKDRFSAERLKGVDSTLKIQPAELGDSAMYLCASSSQGPSRGGYNEQFFGPGTRLTVL.

The chain has TRBV7-9 and TRBJ2-5; D perhaps matches TRBD2 (5 bases). This CDR3 is built from 14 residues. Germline assignment: CDR1 SEHNR and CDR2 FQNEAQ (reference sequence). Trimming shortened V by 3 bases and J by 4 bases, and 12 bases separated the two germline ends. CDR3 protein: CASSFDYILETQYF. The CDR3 DNA reads as TGTGCCAGCAGCTTCGACTATATCTTAGAGACCCAGTACTTC. Full variable domain (rest looked up from reference TRBV7-9 and TRBJ2-5): DTGVSQNPRHKITKRGQNVTFRCDPISEHNRLYWYRQTLGQGPEFLTYFQNEAQLEKSRLLSDRFSAERPKGSFSTLEIQRTEQGDSAMYLCASSFDYILETQYFGPGTRLLVL.

This clonotype was detected ten times or more. The chain combines TRBV27 with TRBJ1-1; maybe TRBD1 (5 bases). Germline CDR1 and CDR2: MNHEY and SMNVEV (reference sequence). This CDR3 contains 14 residues. The V end was cut by 3 bases, the J end by 6 bases, with 14 bases between. The CDR3 DNA follows: TGTGCCAGCAGTTTTTCCAGGGATGCGGCTGAAGCTTTCTTT. Translation: CASSFSRDAAEAFF.

The chain employs TRBV20-1 and TRBJ2-7; 14 bases are a match to TRBD2. The CDR3 covers 14 residues. With 7 bases clipped from V and 5 bases from J, the junction kept 7 bases outside the gene matches. Germline CDR1 is DFQATT and CDR2 is SNEGSKA (reference sequence). This CDR3 reads CSVPTSGRAHEQYF. In DNA form, the CDR3 reads TGCAGTGTCCCGACTAGCGGGAGGGCCCACGAGCAGTACTTC.

This clonotype came up many times. This chain connects TRBV2 to TRBJ2-4; D uncertain. Germline loops: CDR1 SNHLY, CDR2 FYNNEI. The CDR3 has 15 amino acids. V lost 7 bases and J 1 base, leaving 14 bases between the germline ends. CDR3 residues: CASKNPTRAKNIQYF. The CDR3 nucleotides read TGTGCCAGCAAGAATCCAACGCGGGCCAAAAACATTCAGTACTTC.

CDR3 protein: CASRVDSWGEKLFF. DNA of the CDR3: TGTGCCAGCAGAGTGGACTCCTGGGGGGAAAAACTGTTTTTT. The chain couples TRBV2 to TRBJ1-4, with a tentative D call TRBD1 (5 bases). V lost 6 bases and J lost 8, with 16 bases in between. This CDR3 is 14 amino acids long. Germline V gene lookup returns CDR1 SNHLY and CDR2 FYNNEI.

In this sample, this clonotype turned up many times. A junction boundary mismatches the germline segment, possibly from a read error. The chain carries TRBV7-7 and TRBJ2-1; 11 bases align to TRBD2. The V gene's germline CDR1 is SSHAT and CDR2 FNYEAQ (reference sequence). The CDR3 has 15 residues. Here the CDR3 DNA reads TGTGCTAGCAGCCCGGGACTAGCGGTCTACAATGAGCAGTTCTTC. It is translated as CASSPGLAVYNEQFF. The complete variable domain, with remaining parts taken from reference TRBV7-7 and TRBJ2-1, reads GAGVSQSPRYKVTKRGQDVTLRCDPISSHATLYWYQQALGQGPEFLTYFNYEAQPDKSGLPSDRFSAERPEGSISTLTIQRTEQRDSAMYRCASSPGLAVYNEQFFGPGTRLTVL.

The chain joins TRBV4-3 to TRBJ2-3; D not certain. V gave up 3 bases and J gave up 6 bases, with 13 bases separating them. CDR3 length: 14 residues. The germline CDR1 and CDR2 sequences are LGHNA and YSLEER. The CDR3 DNA sequence: TGCGCCAGCAGCCACTACGGAGAGATCGATACGCAGTATTTT. It codes for CASSHYGEIDTQYF.

J is TRBJ2-1 and V is TRBV11-2; 7 bases are shared with TRBD1. The ends lost 8 bases at V and 9 bases at J; junction bases unmatched: 10. The CDR3 extends over 13 amino acids. Germline V gene sequence: CDR1 SGHAT, CDR2 FQNNGV. This CDR3 reads CASQRGLEGEQFF. The CDR3 bases are TGTGCCAGCCAGAGGGGGCTTGAGGGTGAGCAGTTCTTC.

This clonotype has more than one count but fewer than ten. The chain has TRBV4-3 and TRBJ2-2; D is unresolved. Germline V gives CDR1 LGHNA, CDR2 YSLEER. Trimming took 2 bases from V and 3 from J, leaving 10 bases between them. CDR3 size: 15 residues. Written as DNA, the CDR3 is TGCGCCAGCAGCCAAACCACCTTGGACACCGGGGAGCTGTTTTTT. It codes for CASSQTTLDTGELFF.

This clonotype was counted between two and nine times. This chain uses TRBV12-3 or TRBV12-4 with TRBJ2-7; no clear D. CDR3 length: 12 amino acids. Between the trimmed V and J ends, which lost 5 bases and 6 bases, there was a span of 11 bases. For the CDR3, the DNA is TGTGCCAGCAGTCAACACGAACTCGAGCAGTACTTC. Translated, it gives CASSQHELEQYF.

As concerns this clonotype: Just one base apart from a much larger clone, this may be a read error. The chain joins TRBV20-1 to TRBJ1-5, with D perhaps TRBD1 (5 bases). Germline values: CDR1 DFQATT, CDR2 SNEGSKA (reference sequence). The CDR3 contains 12 residues. Trimming took 2 bases from V and 6 from J, leaving 8 bases between them. This CDR3 reads CSARQGGQPQHF. CDR3 bases: TGCAGTGCTAGACAGGGCGGTCAGCCCCAGCATTTT.

The rearrangement links TRBV4-2 to TRBJ2-4, with D unresolved. This CDR3 comprises 15 residues. The germline V gene encodes CDR1 LGHNA and CDR2 YNFKEQ. V lost 4 bases and J 2 bases, leaving 12 bases between the germline ends. The CDR3 coding sequence is TGTGCCAGCAGCCCGGCGCCCCCCTCCAAAAACATTCAGTACTTC. This translates into CASSPAPPSKNIQYF.

This clonotype was seen only a few times. The rearrangement links TRBV7-9 to TRBJ1-1; D is undetermined. The CDR3 has 14 amino acids. The V end lost 5 bases, the J end lost 0 bases, and 10 bases lay between the germline ends. Germline V gene data show CDR1 as SEHNR and CDR2 as FQNEAQ (reference sequence). The CDR3 region is CASSITTVNTEAFF. CDR3 bases: TGTGCCAGCAGCATCACGACGGTGAACACTGAAGCTTTCTTT.